This TCR beta chain was retrieved from a study of T cells expressing NK-cell markers. 5'RACE template switching built TCR beta cDNA with unique molecular identifiers. No DNA is given; TCRdb re-called the 5' RACE reads and lists each CDR3 protein once. Its clone listing holds about 540,000 distinct CDR3 sequences. The V gene's germline CDR1 is LNHDA and CDR2 SQIVND (reference sequence). This CDR3 region has 15 residues. This chain links TRBV19 with TRBJ2-1; TCRdb indicates TRBD1, and absent DNA this call remains unverified. The sequence came from a man between 18 and 29 years old in good health. The sample was blood T cells: a sorted CD56 or NKG2C T cell subset, CD4+ or CD8+ T cells, or bulk PBMC T cells (not recorded which). CDR3 protein: CARTCGTNSYNEQFF.